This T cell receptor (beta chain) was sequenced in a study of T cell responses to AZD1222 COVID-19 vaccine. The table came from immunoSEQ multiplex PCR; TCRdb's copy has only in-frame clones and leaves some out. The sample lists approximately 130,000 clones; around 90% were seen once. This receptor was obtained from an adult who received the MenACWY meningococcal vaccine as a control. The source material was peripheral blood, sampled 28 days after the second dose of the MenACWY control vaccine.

DNA for the CDR3: TGTGCCAGCACACCAAATACAGCCGAAAAACTGTTTTTT. As protein: CASTPNTAEKLFF. This rearrangement joins TRBV12-3 or TRBV12-4 to TRBJ1-4; the D is unclear. The CDR3 contains 13 residues. Deletions cut 7 bases from V and 8 bases from J, with 14 bases between.